This section outlines one T cell receptor (beta chain) sequence together with its context. Antigen specificity is unknown. The sample belongs to a study of CD8+ T cells in alopecia areata. Study summary: At a dose of 5 to 10 mg twice daily, oral tofacitinib was given to treated patients.

The germline CDR1 and CDR2 sequences are GTSNPN and SVGIG (reference sequence). The CDR3 totals 13 residues. Between the trimmed V and J ends, which lost 2 bases and 5 bases, there was a span of 12 bases. Lesional scalp punch biopsies and peripheral blood were collected from alopecia areata patients. A FACSAria was used to sort CD4+ and CD8+ T cells. These cells came from PBMCs. General study findings and limits: Across lesional scalp, and particularly alopecia totalis/universalis, clonality surpassed that of normal scalp.

Once RNA had been extracted, it was reverse transcribed into cDNA to act as the sequencing template. Profiled with immunoSEQ multiplex PCR; TCRdb holds only in-frame clones, not every one. Of some 170,000 clones in the sample, 59% were seen once. The starting material was CD4+ T cells sorted from blood, obtained at week 0. The clonotype originates from a human donor with alopecia areata. This chain connects TRBV30 to TRBJ1-1, with a weak D call TRBD1 (5 bases). The CDR3 loop reads CAWSTAGKTEAFF. The CDR3 DNA follows: TGTGCCTGGAGTACGGCAGGGAAGACTGAAGCTTTCTTT.